This T cell receptor (beta chain) emerged from a study of regulatory T cells in long-lasting Graves disease. Turning to the study itself: The term persistent Graves' disease signified upward of 5 years on antithyroid drugs with positive TSH receptor antibodies. Study-wide results and limits: Persistent disease preferred TRBV28, TRBJ1-2 and TRBJ2-5; new disease, TRBV20-1 and TRBJ2-1. In persistent patients, shared public clonotypes (roughly 3,000) outnumbered those in new patients (approximately 970).

The time point here: persistent/refractory GD, antithyroid drugs over 5 years with positive TRAb. PBMC-derived RNA was used for the TCR library. Peripheral blood, roughly 9.2 milliliters per patient, was collected in EDTA tubes. Arm-PCR of CDR3 regions and iRepertoire HTBI primers were used to build TCR beta libraries. TCRdb called the multiplex PCR reads again in MiXCR, with one record for every CDR3 protein. The sample carries about 290,000 distinct CDR3 sequences, roughly a fifth recorded once. As to this clonotype: The target antigen is unknown.

Germline CDR1 and CDR2: DFQATT and SNEGSKA (reference sequence). Unmatched junction bases numbered 5, after V lost 3 bases and J lost 2 bases. The CDR3 covers 14 residues. The sequencing here drew on peripheral blood mononuclear cells (PBMCs), taken when the disease was refractory, from a patient treated with antithyroid drugs. The V call is TRBV20-1, the J call TRBJ2-7; TRBD1 matches 9 bases. The receptor was derived from a female donor with Graves disease. CDR3 DNA: TGCAGTGCTAGTTTGGGACAGGGTCCCTACGAGCAGTACTTC. Translated: CSASLGQGPYEQYF.